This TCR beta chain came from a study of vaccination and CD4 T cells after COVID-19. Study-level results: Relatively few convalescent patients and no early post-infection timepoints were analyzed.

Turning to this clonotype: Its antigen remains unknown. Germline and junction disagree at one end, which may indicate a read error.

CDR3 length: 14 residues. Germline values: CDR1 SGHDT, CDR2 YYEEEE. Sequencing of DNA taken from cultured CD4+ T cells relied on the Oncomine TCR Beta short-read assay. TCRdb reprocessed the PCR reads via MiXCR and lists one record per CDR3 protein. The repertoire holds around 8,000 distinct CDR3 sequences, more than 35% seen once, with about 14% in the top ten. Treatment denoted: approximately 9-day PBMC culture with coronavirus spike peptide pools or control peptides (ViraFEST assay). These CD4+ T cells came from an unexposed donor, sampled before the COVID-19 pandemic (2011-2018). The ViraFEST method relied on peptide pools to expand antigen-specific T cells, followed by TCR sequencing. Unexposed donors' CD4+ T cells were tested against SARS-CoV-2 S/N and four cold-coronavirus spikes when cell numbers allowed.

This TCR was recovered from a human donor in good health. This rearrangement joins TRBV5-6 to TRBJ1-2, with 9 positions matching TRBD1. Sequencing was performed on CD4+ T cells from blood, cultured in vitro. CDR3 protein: CTSSLGRTGENFTF. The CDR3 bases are TGTACCAGCAGCTTGGGGAGGACAGGGGAGAATTTCACCTTC.